These T cell receptor beta chains were read from a single sample in a study of T-cell memory formation after mild COVID-19. TCRdb reanalysed the 5' RACE reads using MiXCR and keeps one entry per CDR3 protein. The sample contains some 250,000 distinct CDR3 sequences, approximately 9% of which appear only once. What was sequenced was PBMCs or a T cell subset sorted from them (not recorded which). These receptors came from a man between 18 and 35 years old who had mild COVID-19 (a few samples of this study predate the infection). Cell type and time point are not known. Both conserved end residues are part of each CDR3. The D gene is left open where the match is weak. Part of the rows lack a size; the others show once, few, many or a class for expanded clones.

CDR3: CASSPGGALDYEQYF; DNA: TGCGCCAGCAGCCCGGGGGGGGCCCTCGACTACGAGCAGTACTTC; V: TRBV5-1; size: NA; length: 15; D: TRBD2; J: TRBJ2-7
CDR3: CASSTRQGWANVLTF; DNA: TGTGCCAGCAGTACTCGACAGGGCTGGGCCAACGTCCTGACTTTC; V: TRBV7-9; size: few; length: 15; D: TRBD1; J: TRBJ2-6
CDR3: CASSLARTGRRYNEQFF; DNA: TGTGCCAGCAGCTTAGCCCGGACAGGGAGGCGTTACAATGAGCAGTTCTTC; V: TRBV7-8; size: few; length: 17; D: TRBD1; J: TRBJ2-1
CDR3: CATSDGVTTNEKLFF; DNA: TGTGCCACCAGTGACGGGGTGACAACTAATGAAAAACTGTTTTTT; V: TRBV24-1; size: few; length: 15; D: NA; J: TRBJ1-4
CDR3: CASSYSSAGIGDTQYF; DNA: TGTGCCAGCAGTTACTCTTCCGCAGGTATAGGAGATACGCAGTATTTT; V: TRBV6-6; size: few; length: 16; D: NA; J: TRBJ2-3
CDR3: CASSLLTGKNIQYF; DNA: TGTGCCAGCAGCCTCTTGACAGGGAAAAACATTCAGTACTTC; V: TRBV12-3/TRBV12-4; size: few; length: 14; D: TRBD1; J: TRBJ2-4
CDR3: CASSPQTGNYNTEAFF; DNA: TGTGCCAGCAGCCCACAGACCGGGAATTACAACACTGAAGCTTTCTTT; V: TRBV7-2; size: NA; length: 16; D: NA; J: TRBJ1-1
CDR3: CATSALLTGGTGELFF; DNA: TGTGCCACCAGTGCCCTCCTTACAGGGGGAACCGGGGAGCTGTTTTTT; V: TRBV24-1; size: NA; length: 16; D: TRBD1; J: TRBJ2-2
CDR3: CATSDLQGIEAFF; DNA: TGTGCCACCAGTGATTTGCAGGGGATTGAAGCTTTCTTT; V: TRBV24-1; size: NA; length: 13; D: NA; J: TRBJ1-1
CDR3: CASSKTGYTEAFF; DNA: TGTGCCAGCAGCAAGACAGGGTACACTGAAGCTTTCTTT; V: TRBV7-6; size: many; length: 13; D: TRBD1; J: TRBJ1-1
CDR3: CASSITQTQETQYF; DNA: TGTGCCAGCAGCATCACGCAAACCCAAGAGACCCAGTACTTC; V: TRBV9; size: many; length: 14; D: NA; J: TRBJ2-5
CDR3: CASSHPADATNEKLFF; DNA: TGTGCCAGCAGCCACCCCGCAGATGCAACTAATGAAAAACTGTTTTTT; V: TRBV3-1; size: NA; length: 16; D: NA; J: TRBJ1-4
CDR3: CASSLTGRSGGYETQYF; DNA: TGCGCCAGCAGCTTGACTGGTCGTAGCGGGGGTTATGAGACCCAGTACTTC; V: TRBV5-1; size: NA; length: 17; D: TRBD2; J: TRBJ2-5
CDR3: CASSQEIGMNTEAFF; DNA: TGTGCCAGCAGCCAAGAAATAGGGATGAACACTGAAGCTTTCTTT; V: TRBV4-2; size: few; length: 15; D: NA; J: TRBJ1-1
CDR3: CASSLRLAGELFF; DNA: TGTGCCAGCAGCCTCCGACTAGCCGGGGAGCTGTTTTTT; V: TRBV12-3/TRBV12-4; size: many; length: 13; D: NA; J: TRBJ2-2
CDR3: CAWSATEETQYF; DNA: TGTGCCTGGAGTGCGACAGAAGAGACCCAGTACTTC; V: TRBV30; size: NA; length: 12; D: NA; J: TRBJ2-5
CDR3: CASSPPIRDVHTQYF; DNA: TGTGCCAGCTCACCACCAATCAGGGATGTACATACGCAGTATTTT; V: TRBV18; size: NA; length: 15; D: NA; J: TRBJ2-3
CDR3: CATSRDRPPTGELFF; DNA: TGTGCCACCAGCAGAGACAGGCCCCCCACCGGGGAGCTGTTTTTT; V: TRBV15; size: few; length: 15; D: NA; J: TRBJ2-2
CDR3: CASSQEPGGRGYTF; DNA: TGTGCCAGCAGCCAAGAACCAGGGGGAAGGGGCTACACCTTC; V: TRBV3-1; size: NA; length: 14; D: TRBD1; J: TRBJ1-2
CDR3: CASSYGPSWTDYGYTF; DNA: TGTGCCAGCAGTTACGGGCCCTCCTGGACAGACTATGGCTACACCTTC; V: TRBV6-2/TRBV6-3; size: few; length: 16; D: NA; J: TRBJ1-2
CDR3: CAIGQSTGELFF; DNA: TGTGCCATTGGACAGTCCACCGGGGAGCTGTTTTTT; V: TRBV10-3; size: NA; length: 12; D: NA; J: TRBJ2-2
CDR3: CASSLGAGILAKNIQYF; DNA: TGTGCCAGCAGTTTAGGGGCTGGGATTTTAGCCAAAAACATTCAGTACTTC; V: TRBV12-3/TRBV12-4; size: few; length: 17; D: NA; J: TRBJ2-4
CDR3: CASSQDGNKSNQPQHF; DNA: TGTGCCAGCAGCCAAGACGGAAACAAAAGCAATCAGCCCCAGCATTTT; V: TRBV4-2; size: NA; length: 16; D: NA; J: TRBJ1-5
CDR3: CASSLRASEADTQYF; DNA: TGTGCCAGCAGCTTGAGGGCTAGCGAGGCAGATACGCAGTATTTT; V: TRBV7-2; size: few; length: 15; D: NA; J: TRBJ2-3
CDR3: CASSQEERGETQYF; DNA: TGTGCCAGCAGCCAAGAGGAGCGGGGTGAGACCCAGTACTTC; V: TRBV4-2; size: NA; length: 14; D: TRBD2; J: TRBJ2-5
CDR3: CASREQENTGELFF; DNA: TGTGCCAGCCGGGAACAGGAAAACACCGGGGAGCTGTTTTTT; V: TRBV18; size: NA; length: 14; D: NA; J: TRBJ2-2
CDR3: CASSLIQPNTEAFF; DNA: TGCGCCAGCAGCTTGATACAGCCGAACACTGAAGCTTTCTTT; V: TRBV5-1; size: NA; length: 14; D: NA; J: TRBJ1-1
CDR3: CASSAGITDTQYF; DNA: TGTGCCAGCTCGGCGGGGATCACAGATACGCAGTATTTT; V: TRBV6-5; size: few; length: 13; D: NA; J: TRBJ2-3
CDR3: CASSSLDREVPDTQYF; DNA: TGTGCCAGCAGCTCCCTCGACAGGGAGGTTCCAGATACGCAGTATTTT; V: TRBV7-3; size: few; length: 16; D: NA; J: TRBJ2-3
CDR3: CATSLTGTGLNSPLHF; DNA: TGTGCCACCAGCTTGACCGGGACAGGCCTCAATTCACCCCTCCACTTT; V: TRBV28; size: NA; length: 16; D: TRBD1; J: TRBJ1-6
CDR3: CATSDLTAVYNEQFF; DNA: TGTGCCACCAGTGATTTGACGGCTGTCTACAATGAGCAGTTCTTC; V: TRBV24-1; size: few; length: 15; D: NA; J: TRBJ2-1
CDR3: CASSFGHGVSGNTIYF; DNA: TGTGCCAGCAGCTTCGGACATGGAGTCTCTGGAAACACCATATATTTT; V: TRBV7-9; size: NA; length: 16; D: NA; J: TRBJ1-3
CDR3: CASSLGQGAPWEQYF; DNA: TGTGCCAGCAGCCTTGGGCAGGGGGCGCCGTGGGAGCAGTACTTC; V: TRBV6-1; size: NA; length: 15; D: TRBD1; J: TRBJ2-7
CDR3: CASSFQQVGHGYTF; DNA: TGTGCCAGCAGCTTTCAGCAAGTTGGGCACGGCTACACCTTC; V: TRBV5-4; size: NA; length: 14; D: NA; J: TRBJ1-2
CDR3: CASSFLLAGMDTQYF; DNA: TGTGCCAGCAGTTTTCTCCTAGCGGGGATGGATACGCAGTATTTT; V: TRBV12-3/TRBV12-4; size: many; length: 15; D: TRBD2; J: TRBJ2-3
CDR3: CASSPGPSGGAGQYF; DNA: TGTGCCAGCAGCCCGGGGCCCAGCGGGGGGGCGGGGCAGTACTTC; V: TRBV7-8; size: NA; length: 15; D: TRBD2; J: TRBJ2-7
CDR3: CASSPAGYQETQYF; DNA: TGTGCCAGCAGCCCGGCGGGGTACCAAGAGACCCAGTACTTC; V: TRBV7-7; size: NA; length: 14; D: NA; J: TRBJ2-5
CDR3: CASSLLAGGSNEQFF; DNA: TGTGCCAGCAGCTTACTAGCGGGGGGTAGCAATGAGCAGTTCTTC; V: TRBV7-8; size: NA; length: 15; D: TRBD2; J: TRBJ2-1
CDR3: CASTVGGFQPQHF; DNA: TGTGCCAGCACCGTTGGAGGGTTTCAGCCCCAGCATTTT; V: TRBV5-6; size: NA; length: 13; D: NA; J: TRBJ1-5
CDR3: CASSLEQYSTDTQYF; DNA: TGTGCCAGCAGCTTGGAACAGTATAGCACAGATACGCAGTATTTT; V: TRBV5-6; size: many; length: 15; D: NA; J: TRBJ2-3
CDR3: CSASTGGSTDTQYF; DNA: TGCAGTGCTAGTACGGGGGGAAGCACAGATACGCAGTATTTT; V: TRBV20-1; size: few; length: 14; D: TRBD2; J: TRBJ2-3
CDR3: CSAIRTGGHSSYNEQFF; DNA: TGCAGTGCCATACGAACTGGGGGACACAGCTCCTACAATGAGCAGTTCTTC; V: TRBV20-1; size: NA; length: 17; D: NA; J: TRBJ2-1
CDR3: CATSDSSSNQPQHF; DNA: TGTGCCACCAGTGATTCTTCCAGCAATCAGCCCCAGCATTTT; V: TRBV24-1; size: NA; length: 14; D: NA; J: TRBJ1-5
CDR3: CAISEGVRNQPQHF; DNA: TGTGCCATCAGTGAGGGGGTTCGCAATCAGCCCCAGCATTTT; V: TRBV10-3; size: NA; length: 14; D: NA; J: TRBJ1-5
CDR3: CASSVVERNEQFF; DNA: TGTGCCAGCAGCGTAGTGGAAAGAAATGAGCAGTTCTTC; V: TRBV9; size: few; length: 13; D: NA; J: TRBJ2-1